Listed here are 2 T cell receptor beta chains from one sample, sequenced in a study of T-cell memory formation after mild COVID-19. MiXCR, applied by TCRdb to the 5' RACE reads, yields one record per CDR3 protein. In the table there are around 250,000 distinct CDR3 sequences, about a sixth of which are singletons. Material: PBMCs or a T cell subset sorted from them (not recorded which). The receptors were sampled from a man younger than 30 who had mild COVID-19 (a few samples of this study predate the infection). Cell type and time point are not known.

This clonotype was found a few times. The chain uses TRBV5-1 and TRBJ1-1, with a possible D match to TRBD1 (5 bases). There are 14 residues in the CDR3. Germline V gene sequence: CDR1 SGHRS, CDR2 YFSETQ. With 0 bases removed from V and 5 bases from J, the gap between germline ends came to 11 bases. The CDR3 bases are TGCGCCAGCAGCTTGGTAGGGGCTGGGACTGAAGCTTTCTTT. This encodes CASSLVGAGTEAFF.

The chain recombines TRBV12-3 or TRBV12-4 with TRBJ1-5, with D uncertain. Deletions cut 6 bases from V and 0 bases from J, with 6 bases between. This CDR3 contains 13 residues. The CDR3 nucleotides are TGTGCCAGCAGCCGCAATAGCAATCAGCCCCAGCATTTT. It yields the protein CASSRNSNQPQHF.